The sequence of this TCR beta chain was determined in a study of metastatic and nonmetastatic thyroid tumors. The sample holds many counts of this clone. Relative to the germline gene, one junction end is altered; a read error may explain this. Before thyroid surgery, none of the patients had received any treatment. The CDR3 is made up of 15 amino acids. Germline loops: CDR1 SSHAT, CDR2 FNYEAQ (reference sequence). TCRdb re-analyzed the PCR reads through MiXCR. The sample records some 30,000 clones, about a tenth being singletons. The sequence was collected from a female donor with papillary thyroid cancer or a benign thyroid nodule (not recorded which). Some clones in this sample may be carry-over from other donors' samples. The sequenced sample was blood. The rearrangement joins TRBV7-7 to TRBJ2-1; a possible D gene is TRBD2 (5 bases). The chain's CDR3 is CASSLATGSYNEQFF. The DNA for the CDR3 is TGTGCTAGCAGCTTAGCGACGGGATCGTACAATGAGCAGTTCTTC.